The sequence of this T cell receptor beta chain was determined in a study of molecular identifiers for immune sequencing clone quantification. Libraries from naive CD8 cells were generated from about 20,000 to 1,000,000 sorted cells (with 10%, 30% or 50% RNA). Making the bulk TCR libraries relied on previously described methods and listed TCR primers. MiXCR, run by TCRdb on the PCR reads, gives a single entry per CDR3 protein. The repertoire holds about 630,000 distinct CDR3 sequences, with 25% as singletons. This clonotype has a count of ten or more. The antigen is undetermined. Study-level results: Jurkat TCR RNA that was spiked in from one cell was reportedly detectable among one million naive cells. Barcode-sharing identical TCR molecules could underestimate highly expanded clone sizes.

The sequenced sample consisted of naive CD8+ T cells from blood, with Jurkat cell RNA spiked in. Sample subset: FACS-sorted CD8+CD4-CCR7+CD45RA+ naive T cells. This receptor was obtained from a human donor in good health. Some libraries in this study had Jurkat cell RNA spiked in.

DNA of the CDR3: TGCAGTGCTAGAGATTGGGCTGCGAATTCACCCCTCCACTTT. This translates into CSARDWAANSPLHF. The V gene is TRBV20-1, the J gene TRBJ1-6; D uncertain. CDR3 length: 14 amino acids. Germline V gene sequence: CDR1 DFQATT, CDR2 SNEGSKA (reference sequence). V was trimmed by 0 bases and J by 7 bases, leaving 10 bases between them.